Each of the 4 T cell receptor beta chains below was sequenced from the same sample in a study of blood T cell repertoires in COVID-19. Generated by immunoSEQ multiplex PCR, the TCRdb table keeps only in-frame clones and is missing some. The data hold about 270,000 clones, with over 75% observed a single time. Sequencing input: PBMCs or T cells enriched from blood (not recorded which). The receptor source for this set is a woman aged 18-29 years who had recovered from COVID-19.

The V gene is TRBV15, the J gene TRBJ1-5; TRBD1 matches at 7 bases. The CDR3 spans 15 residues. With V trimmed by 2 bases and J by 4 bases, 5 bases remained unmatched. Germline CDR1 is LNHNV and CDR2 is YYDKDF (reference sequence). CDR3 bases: TGTGCCACCAGCAGAAACAGGGGTCCAAATCAGCCCCAGCATTTT. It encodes CATSRNRGPNQPQHF.

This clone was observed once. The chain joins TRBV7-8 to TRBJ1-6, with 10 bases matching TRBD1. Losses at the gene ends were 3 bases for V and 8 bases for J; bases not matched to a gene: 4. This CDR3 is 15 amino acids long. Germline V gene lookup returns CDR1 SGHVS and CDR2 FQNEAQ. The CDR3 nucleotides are TGTGCCAGCAGCTTCCGGGACAGGGGCTATTCACCCCTCCACTTT. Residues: CASSFRDRGYSPLHF.

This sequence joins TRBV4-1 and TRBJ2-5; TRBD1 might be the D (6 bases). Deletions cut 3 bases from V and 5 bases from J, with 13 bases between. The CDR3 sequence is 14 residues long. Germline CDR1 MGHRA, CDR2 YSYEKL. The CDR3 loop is CASSHNRVSETQYF. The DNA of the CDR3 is TGCGCCAGCAGCCACAACAGGGTTTCGGAGACCCAGTACTTC.

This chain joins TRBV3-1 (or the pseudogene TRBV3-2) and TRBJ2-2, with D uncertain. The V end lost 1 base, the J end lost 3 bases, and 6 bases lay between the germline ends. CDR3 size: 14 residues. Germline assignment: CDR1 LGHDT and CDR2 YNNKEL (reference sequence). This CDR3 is CASSQGTYTGELFF. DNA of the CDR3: TGTGCCAGCAGCCAAGGTACTTACACCGGGGAGCTGTTTTTT.